This TCR beta chain was sequenced in a study of patients and donors after allogeneic stem cell transplantation. Deletions cut 5 bases from V and 6 bases from J, with 14 bases between. CDR3 length: 13 residues. Germline V gene lookup returns CDR1 MNHEY and CDR2 SMNVEV (reference sequence). TCRdb reprocessed the RT-PCR reads via MiXCR and lists one record per CDR3 protein. The sample comprises 920,000 or so distinct CDR3 sequences, under 20% of which are singletons, and roughly 6.4% rests with the top ten. The sequencing input was blood, either unsorted or a sorted T cell fraction (not recorded which). The gene calls are TRBV27 and TRBJ2-7; D might be TRBD2 (6 bases). The TCR was taken from a human donor who was either an allogeneic HSCT recipient or a stem cell or donor lymphocyte infusion donor (not recorded which). It is not recorded whose cells these are; they may come from a transplant donor. For the CDR3, the DNA is TGTGCCAGCAGTCCCGGTGGAGGGTTCGAGCAGTACTTC. Amino acids: CASSPGGGFEQYF.